These T cell receptor beta chains were read from a single sample in a study of blood T cell repertoires in COVID-19. Only in-frame clones appear in the TCRdb table, and some are missing; sequencing was by immunoSEQ multiplex PCR. In the table there are about 340,000 clones, approximately 89% of which are singletons. Sequenced material: peripheral blood. These receptors came from a woman aged 18 to 35 who had recovered from COVID-19. CDR3s leave out the opening cysteine and the closing phenylalanine or tryptophan. Some rows have no size entry. The others give once, few or many, or a class for an expanded clone.

clone_size j_call v_call cdr3_aa
NA TRBJ1-1 TRBV5-1 ASSLTDRGGTEAF
NA TRBJ2-2 TRBV19 ASSMAVSLAGELF
NA TRBJ2-3 TRBV5-4 ASSNQGGSGFSAPDTQY
few TRBJ1-1 TRBV29-1 SVEDVGWDTEAF
NA TRBJ2-1 TRBV19 ASSIGASGRRGNNEQF
NA TRBJ1-5 TRBV2 ASSGARTGQPQH
NA TRBJ2-1 TRBV19 ASRLAGNNEQF
NA TRBJ1-4 TRBV5-1 ASSITGVTNEKLF
NA TRBJ1-2 TRBV5-4 ASSTEGLFGGYT
NA TRBJ1-3 TRBV3-1/TRBV3-2 ASSKGAGNTIY
NA TRBJ2-1 TRBV11-3 ASSFAVLHNEQF
once TRBJ2-1 TRBV4-1 ASSPQGGSSYNEQF
NA TRBJ1-4 TRBV18 ASSRGQGEKLF
NA TRBJ2-2 TRBV4-3 ASSQDTAGGTGELF
NA TRBJ1-2 TRBV11-2 ASSLSRNSSQGQYGYT
NA TRBJ2-5 TRBV12-3/TRBV12-4 ASLSGRGETQY
NA TRBJ2-5 TRBV6-6 ASSTDPGQETQY
NA TRBJ1-2 TRBV11-3 ASSLRTDYGYT
NA TRBJ2-3 TRBV5-4 ASSIRTGGEGTDTQY
NA TRBJ2-1 TRBV5-1 ASSLGAARNNEQF
NA TRBJ2-1 TRBV27 ASLSGRAKSGQF